Following are 22 T cell receptor beta chains from one sample sequenced in a study of blood T cells in healthy people across ages (dated by TCRdb to about 2015). The library was prepared using 5' RACE. Sequencing instrument: Illumina HiSeq 2500. The second PCR ran for about 6 to 12 cycles and used a J-beta primer mix along with a sample-barcoded 5' primer. TCRdb cleaned the public reads at Q25 with fastp, built clones with MiXCR and kept in-frame beta chains. Rows matching on CDR3 protein sequence are summarized as one entry with the most common DNA and genes. This sample lists roughly 1.6 million distinct CDR3 sequences; about 31% were detected once. Of the sample, about 11% falls within the top ten clones. What was sequenced was blood. The receptors shown here come from a woman aged 25 to 39 in good health.

The chain recombines TRBV9 with TRBJ2-5, with D perhaps TRBD2 (5 bases). The CDR3 is 14 amino acids. V gave up 4 bases and J gave up 3 bases, with 13 bases separating them. Germline V gene lookup returns CDR1 SGDLS and CDR2 YYNGEE. The CDR3 coding sequence is TGTGCCAGCAGCTGGGGTGAGGGAAAAGAGACCCAGTACTTC. It yields the protein CASSWGEGKETQYF.

Only a few counts were recorded for this clonotype. The V gene is TRBV5-1, the J gene TRBJ2-1; perhaps TRBD1 as D (6 bases). Trimming took off 4 bases at V and 6 bases at J, with 14 bases between the two ends. Germline CDR1 is SGHRS and CDR2 is YFSETQ. This CDR3 is 14 amino acids long. The CDR3 loop is CASSQTGRVNEQFF. The CDR3 nucleotides read TGCGCCAGCAGCCAGACAGGTCGGGTCAATGAGCAGTTCTTC.

This clonotype appeared many times. V gene TRBV6-5 combines with J gene TRBJ2-5; D is possibly TRBD1 (5 bases). In germline, CDR1 is MNHEY, CDR2 SVGAGI. CDR3 length: 13 amino acids. V gave up 5 bases and J gave up 4 bases, with 11 bases separating them. The CDR3 region has the DNA TGTGCCAGCAGTAGGGGTTGGTTAGAGACCCAGTACTTC. Translation gives CASSRGWLETQYF.

On this clonotype: One base away lies a much larger clone, so this may be a sequencing read error. The chain links TRBV4-1 to TRBJ2-1; no firm D call. CDR3 length equals 14 residues. Germline lookup yields CDR1 MGHRA and CDR2 YSYEKL. The CDR3 sequence is CASSQETPYNERFF. CDR3 bases: TGCGCCAGCAGCCAGGAGACTCCTTACAATGAGCGGTTCTTC.

This sequence joins TRBV6-1 and TRBJ2-1, with TRBD2 matching 9 bases. From germline, CDR1 is MNHNS and CDR2 SASEGT. The CDR3 loop spans 17 amino acids. V was clipped by 3 bases and J by 3 bases; unmatched bases: 9. In DNA form, the CDR3 reads TGTGCCAGCAGTGAGTTTGGGCTAGCGGGGATCTACAATGAGCAGTTCTTC. As protein: CASSEFGLAGIYNEQFF.

V usage is TRBV27 and J usage is TRBJ2-3, with 9 bases matching TRBD2. The germline CDR1 and CDR2 sequences are MNHEY and SMNVEV (reference sequence). V was pared by 7 bases and J by 6 bases, with 17 bases of the junction left unmatched. The CDR3 has 17 amino acids. Here the CDR3 reads CASTPFGGGDPGDTQYF. In DNA form, the CDR3 reads TGTGCCAGCACGCCCTTTGGCGGGGGGGACCCGGGGGATACGCAGTATTTT.

The table lists this clonotype with a few counts. With a much larger clone just one base away, this may be a read error. The V gene is TRBV28, the J gene TRBJ2-7; tentative D call: TRBD2 (5 bases). V dropped 5 bases and J dropped 0 bases, with 8 bases sitting between them. Germline CDR1 MDHEN, CDR2 SYDVKM. The CDR3 extends over 13 amino acids. The DNA for the CDR3 is TGTGCCAGCAGTGGGGAGAACTCCTACGAGCAGTACTTC. As protein: CASSGENSYEQYF. The whole variable domain, filled in from reference TRBV28 and TRBJ2-7, reads DVKVTQSSRYLVKRTGEKVFLECVQDMDHENMFWYRQDPGLGLRLIYFSYDVKMKEKGDIPEGYSVSREKKERFSLILESASTNQTSMYLCASSGENSYEQYFGPGTRLTVT.

This clonotype was detected only a few times. The chain has TRBV4-2 and TRBJ1-1; 9 nucleotides match TRBD1. Trimming removed 2 bases from V and 3 bases from J; junction bases left unmatched: 4. Germline loops: CDR1 LGHNA, CDR2 YNFKEQ. The CDR3 is 15 residues long. Here the CDR3 reads CASSQTGGADTEAFF. CDR3 nucleotides: TGTGCCAGCAGCCAAACAGGGGGCGCCGACACTGAAGCTTTCTTT.

This clonotype appeared a few times. The chain is built from TRBV7-2 and TRBJ2-3; 12 nucleotides line up with TRBD2. Germline V gene lookup returns CDR1 SGHTA and CDR2 FQGNSA. Losses at the gene ends were 5 bases for V and 5 bases for J; bases not matched to a gene: 8. The CDR3 extends over 16 amino acids. CDR3 amino acids: CASSLEPGLAGDTQYF. CDR3 coding DNA: TGTGCCAGCAGCCTCGAACCGGGACTAGCGGGAGATACGCAGTATTTT.

This clonotype has only a few counts. V and J are TRBV20-1 and TRBJ2-1, with 15 bases that match TRBD2. Trimming removed 2 bases from V and 11 bases from J; junction bases left unmatched: 10. Germline V gene data show CDR1 as DFQATT and CDR2 as SNEGSKA (reference sequence). This CDR3 is built from 16 residues. Here the CDR3 reads CSARPWPGLAGGKQFF. The CDR3, as DNA: TGCAGTGCTAGACCCTGGCCGGGACTAGCGGGGGGAAAGCAGTTCTTC.

The CDR3: CASSSLSQSTSGRAVFHEQFF. CDR3 nucleotide sequence: TGTGCCAGCAGCTCCTTGTCTCAGTCGACTAGCGGGAGGGCCGTGTTCCATGAGCAGTTCTTC. The chain has TRBV3-1 and TRBJ2-1; 14 bases map to TRBD2. Germline V gene sequence: CDR1 LGHDT, CDR2 YNNKEL (reference sequence). This CDR3 spans 21 amino acids. V lost 5 bases, J lost 8 bases, and 23 bases stayed unmatched.

V usage is TRBV4-1 and J usage is TRBJ1-2, with D possibly being TRBD1 (5 bases). From germline, CDR1 is MGHRA and CDR2 YSYEKL. This CDR3 has 14 residues. Trimming left V 0 bases short and J 7 bases short, with 12 bases between. CDR3 in DNA: TGCGCCAGCAGCCAAGAATTCCAGGGATTTGGCTACACCTTC. It codes for CASSQEFQGFGYTF.

This clonotype appeared a few times. CDR3 sequence: CSAGGSVGYQPQHF. The CDR3 nucleotides read TGCAGTGCGGGGGGTTCGGTGGGTTATCAGCCCCAGCATTTT. The V gene is TRBV20-1, the J gene TRBJ1-5, with TRBD1 as a possible D gene (5 bases). Germline V gene data show CDR1 as DFQATT and CDR2 as SNEGSKA (reference sequence). This CDR3 has 14 residues. V was clipped by 6 bases and J by 5 bases, with 17 bases between them.

In its sample, this clonotype was seen a few times. The chain combines TRBV10-3 with TRBJ2-1; 7 nucleotides align to TRBD1. The J segment lost 6 bases and the V segment lost 10 bases, leaving 9 bases of the junction unmatched. The CDR3 length is 13 residues. Germline V gene lookup returns CDR1 ENHRY and CDR2 SYGVKD. CDR3 sequence: CANDRVGRNEQFF. CDR3 bases: TGTGCCAATGACAGGGTTGGACGCAATGAGCAGTTCTTC.

In its sample, this clonotype was seen once. The chain carries TRBV9 and TRBJ2-1, with 9 bases aligning to TRBD1. The J segment lost 3 bases and the V segment lost 5 bases, leaving 9 bases of the junction unmatched. CDR1 is SGDLS and CDR2 is YYNGEE in the germline V gene. The length of the CDR3 is 16 residues. In DNA form, the CDR3 reads TGTGCCAGCAGTCCCTTCGGGACAGGGTTCTACAATGAGCAGTTCTTC. Amino acid sequence: CASSPFGTGFYNEQFF.

This rearrangement joins TRBV29-1 to TRBJ2-1; 10 bases are shared with TRBD2. The V and J ends lost 3 bases and 8 bases, in that order; junction bases with no gene match: 4. Germline V gives CDR1 SQVTM, CDR2 ANQGSEA. CDR3 length: 13 amino acids. CDR3 loop: CSVDTSGIDEQFF. The CDR3 DNA reads TGCAGCGTTGATACTAGCGGGATCGATGAGCAGTTCTTC.

On this clonotype itself: One base away lies a much larger clone, so this may be a sequencing read error. The gene calls are TRBV6-1 and TRBJ2-6; the match to TRBD1 covers 7 bases. The CDR3 covers 14 residues. CDR1 is MNHNS and CDR2 is SASEGT in the germline V gene. The CDR3 reads CGSRTGAGANVLTF. The CDR3 DNA reads TGTGGCAGCAGAACAGGGGCTGGGGCCAACGTCCTGACTTTC.

This clonotype showed up just a few times. The V call is TRBV11-2, the J call TRBJ2-7; 7 bases are a match to TRBD1. With 4 bases clipped from V and 3 bases from J, the junction kept 9 bases outside the gene matches. CDR1 and CDR2 from the germline V gene are SGHAT and FQNNGV. This CDR3 comprises 15 residues. CDR3 DNA sequence: TGTGCCAGCAGCTCTTCCGGGACAGCCAACTACGAGCAGTACTTC. Its protein is CASSSSGTANYEQYF.

This clonotype was seen more than once but under ten times. The chain couples TRBV4-1 to TRBJ2-3; a possible D gene is TRBD2 (6 bases). In germline, CDR1 is MGHRA, CDR2 YSYEKL. Between the trimmed V and J ends, which lost 1 base and 4 bases, there was a span of 9 bases. The CDR3 covers 14 residues. This CDR3 reads CASSQGLVADTQYF. CDR3 in DNA: TGCGCCAGCAGCCAAGGACTAGTCGCAGATACGCAGTATTTT.

The rearrangement links TRBV27 to TRBJ1-4; D is unclear. Germline CDR1 and CDR2: MNHEY and SMNVEV (reference sequence). V dropped 5 bases and J dropped 4 bases, with 11 bases sitting between them. CDR3 length: 14 amino acids. This CDR3 is CASSTSWDNEKLFF. CDR3 nucleotide sequence: TGTGCCAGCAGTACCAGTTGGGATAATGAAAAACTGTTTTTT.

The chain carries TRBV7-9 and TRBJ1-1; D is uncertain. The CDR3 loop spans 13 amino acids. Germline values: CDR1 SEHNR, CDR2 FQNEAQ (reference sequence). With 10 bases removed from V and 5 bases from J, the gap between germline ends came to 17 bases. The CDR3 nucleotides read TGTGCCACCCACTCCGGGCGGGAGACTGAAGCTTTCTTT. It yields the protein CATHSGRETEAFF.

This clonotype was found many times. This sequence joins TRBV6-2 or TRBV6-3 and TRBJ2-1; D is uncertain. V was clipped by 0 bases and J by 6 bases, with 3 bases between them. This CDR3 contains 12 residues. The germline V gene encodes CDR1 MNHEY and CDR2 SVGEGT. CDR3 residues: CASSYSPNEQFF. The CDR3 nucleotides are TGTGCCAGCAGTTACTCCCCCAATGAGCAGTTCTTC.